One and the same sample provided the 8 T cell receptor beta chains below, sequenced in a study of cytomegalovirus exposure and HLA in healthy donors. 13 Jbeta primers and 60 Vbeta primers were used for the PCR. TCRdb keeps only in-frame clones here, not all; method: immunoSEQ multiplex PCR. The sample holds around 90,000 clones; under 75% are singletons and the top ten take 2.3%. What was sequenced was PBMCs. These receptors were taken from a human donor in good health.

This sequence joins TRBV11-1 and TRBJ1-1; weak D call: TRBD1 (5 bases). There are 15 residues in the CDR3. With 1 base removed from V and 4 bases from J, the gap between germline ends came to 13 bases. CDR1 SGHAT and CDR2 FQDESV come from the germline V gene (reference sequence). This CDR3 reads CASSLDSGRITEAFF. The DNA for the CDR3 is TGTGCCAGCAGCTTAGATTCAGGGAGGATCACTGAAGCTTTCTTT.

The CDR3 region has the DNA TGTGCCAGCGAACTAGGGGGCCCTATCACCGGGGAGCTGTTTTTT. Translated: CASELGGPITGELFF. The chain joins TRBV6-1 to TRBJ2-2; the match to TRBD1 covers 7 bases. The trim removed 8 bases at V and 4 bases at J, leaving 10 bases unmatched. This CDR3 is built from 15 residues. Germline values: CDR1 MNHNS, CDR2 SASEGT.

This rearrangement joins TRBV7-2 to TRBJ2-7; 9 bases agree with TRBD1. The CDR3 extends over 16 amino acids. The V gene's germline CDR1 is SGHTA and CDR2 FQGNSA. V shed 5 bases, J shed 0 bases, and the junction held 8 bases outside the gene matches. This CDR3 is CASSPRGQGNSYEQYF. In DNA form, the CDR3 reads TGTGCCAGCAGCCCCCGGGGACAGGGAAACTCCTACGAGCAGTACTTC. Full variable domain (outside the CDR3, taken from reference TRBV7-2 and TRBJ2-7): GAGVSQSPSNKVTEKGKDVELRCDPISGHTALYWYRQSLGQGLEFLIYFQGNSAPDKSGLPSDRFSAERTGGSVSTLTIQRTQQEDSAVYLCASSPRGQGNSYEQYFGPGTRLTVT.

This clone showed up just a few times. The genes are TRBV9 and TRBJ2-2; 8 bases line up with TRBD2. This CDR3 spans 14 amino acids. Germline CDR1 is SGDLS and CDR2 is YYNGEE. The ends lost 0 bases at V and 6 bases at J; junction bases unmatched: 1. The CDR3 sequence: CASSVAGGAGELFF. CDR3 sequence (DNA): TGTGCCAGCAGCGTAGCCGGGGGGGCCGGGGAGCTGTTTTTT.

The chain uses TRBV7-2 and TRBJ2-5; no clear D gene. Looked up from germline, CDR1 is SGHTA and CDR2 is FQGNSA. This CDR3 contains 14 residues. V dropped 4 bases and J dropped 3 bases, with 12 bases sitting between them. The CDR3 DNA reads TGTGCCAGCAGCTCAGGATGGGCCGAAGAGACCCAGTACTTC. Translating it yields CASSSGWAEETQYF.

CDR3 region: CASSLTRVRKNTEAFF. CDR3 in DNA: TGTGCCAGCAGCCTCACCCGAGTAAGAAAGAACACTGAAGCTTTCTTT. V and J are TRBV7-8 and TRBJ1-1; D is uncertain. There are 16 residues in the CDR3. Trimming stripped 5 bases from V and 1 base from J, with 17 bases between. Germline V gene data show CDR1 as SGHVS and CDR2 as FQNEAQ. The full variable domain, its missing parts supplied by reference TRBV7-8 and TRBJ1-1, is GAGVSQSPRYKVAKRGQDVALRCDPISGHVSLFWYQQALGQGPEFLTYFQNEAQLDKSGLPSDRFFAERPEGSVSTLKIQRTQQEDSAVYLCASSLTRVRKNTEAFFGQGTRLTVV.

This clone was seen a few times. The rearrangement links TRBV1 to TRBJ2-1; TRBD2, the table's D call, lacks a check against the DNA. TRBV1 constitutes a pseudogene. The CDR3 spans 19 residues. The CDR3 DNA sequence: TGCACCAGCAGCCAAGAACGTGAAGGGACTGCCTTATCCTACAATGAGCAGTTCTTC. The encoded protein is CTSSQEREGTALSYNEQFF.

To note about this clone: Because it lacks the conserved phenylalanine or tryptophan at the end, this CDR3 is likely a read error. This CDR3 reads CASTLKTESGNTIYL. CDR3 bases: TGTGCCAGCACCTTAAAGACGGAGTCTGGAAACACCATATATTTG. The chain has TRBV7-9 and TRBJ1-3, with unresolved D. The CDR3 has 15 residues. CDR1 SEHNR and CDR2 FQNEAQ come from the germline V gene (reference sequence).